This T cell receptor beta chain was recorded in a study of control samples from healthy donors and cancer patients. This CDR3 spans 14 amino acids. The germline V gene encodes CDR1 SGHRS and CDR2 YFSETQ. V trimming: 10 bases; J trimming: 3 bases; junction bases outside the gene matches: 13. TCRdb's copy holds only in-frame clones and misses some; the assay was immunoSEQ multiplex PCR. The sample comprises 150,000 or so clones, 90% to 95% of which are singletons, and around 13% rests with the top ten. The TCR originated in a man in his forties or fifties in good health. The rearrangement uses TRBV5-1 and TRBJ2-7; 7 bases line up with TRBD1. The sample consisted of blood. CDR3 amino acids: CAYEGAANFYEQYF. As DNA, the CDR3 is TGCGCCTATGAGGGGGCGGCAAACTTCTACGAGCAGTACTTC.